The 25 T cell receptor beta chains reported below all come from one sample, sequenced in a study of T cell responses to AZD1222 COVID-19 vaccine. Libraries were prepared by immunoSEQ multiplex PCR; TCRdb keeps only in-frame clonotypes and omits some of them. The table has over 150,000 clones, roughly 90% seen once. The sequencing used peripheral blood, collected on day 0 of AZD1222 vaccination. The receptor source for this set is an adult in good health.

V is TRBV6-5 and J is TRBJ2-4; D remains ambiguous. This CDR3 contains 15 residues. The germline V gene encodes CDR1 MNHEY and CDR2 SVGAGI. Trimming left V 4 bases short and J 0 bases short, with 10 bases between. The CDR3 reads CASSSRQLAKNIQYF. As DNA, the CDR3 is TGTGCCAGCAGTTCGAGGCAACTAGCCAAAAACATTCAGTACTTC.

Written as DNA, the CDR3 is TGTGCCAGCAGTACTGTTAACTATGGCTACACCTTC. It specifies CASSTVNYGYTF. The chain uses TRBV6-5 and TRBJ1-2; D is unresolved. Germline loops: CDR1 MNHEY, CDR2 SVGAGI. Between the trimmed V and J ends, which lost 5 bases and 1 base, there was a span of 5 bases. There are 12 residues in the CDR3.

The chain carries TRBV6-6 and TRBJ1-1; D ambiguous. This CDR3 is built from 11 residues. Germline V lookup: CDR1 MNHNY, CDR2 SVGAGI (reference sequence). V lost 1 base and J 4 bases, leaving 1 base between the germline ends. CDR3 sequence (DNA): TGTGCCAGCAGTTACTTCACTGAAGCTTTCTTT. This encodes CASSYFTEAFF.

The rearrangement uses TRBV5-5 and TRBJ2-2; D remains ambiguous. Germline loops: CDR1 SGHKS, CDR2 YYEKEE (reference sequence). CDR3 size: 16 residues. V was clipped by 1 base and J by 2 bases, with 12 bases between them. CDR3 sequence reads: CASSLKPKSNTGELFF. In nucleotides, the CDR3 is TGTGCCAGCAGCTTGAAGCCTAAGTCTAACACCGGGGAGCTGTTTTTT.

In its sample, this clone was seen once. The chain links TRBV7-2 to TRBJ2-7; D unresolved. V lost 0 bases and J 1 base, leaving 7 bases between the germline ends. This CDR3 is 14 amino acids long. Germline V gives CDR1 SGHTA, CDR2 FQGNSA. The CDR3 region is CASSLAGGSYEQYF. Written as DNA, the CDR3 is TGTGCCAGCAGCTTAGCTGGCGGTTCCTACGAGCAGTACTTC. Variable domain in full (rest from reference TRBV7-2 and TRBJ2-7): GAGVSQSPSNKVTEKGKDVELRCDPISGHTALYWYRQSLGQGLEFLIYFQGNSAPDKSGLPSDRFSAERTGGSVSTLTIQRTQQEDSAVYLCASSLAGGSYEQYFGPGTRLTVT.

V is TRBV21-1 and J is TRBJ1-6; the table's D call, TRBD1, was not checked against the DNA. TRBV21-1 is a documented pseudogene. The CDR3 sequence is 12 residues long. CDR3: CASRDSNSPLHF. In DNA, the CDR3 is TGTGCCAGCAGGGACAGTAATTCACCCCTCCACTTT.

This chain connects TRBV9 to TRBJ1-2, with D possibly TRBD1 on 5 matching bases. The CDR3 covers 11 residues. The V end lost 3 bases, the J end lost 10 bases, and 10 bases lay between the germline ends. Germline loops: CDR1 SGDLS, CDR2 YYNGEE. The CDR3 loop is CASSGGFVYTF. For the CDR3, the DNA is TGTGCCAGCAGCGGGGGGTTTGTCTACACCTTC.

The rearrangement joins TRBV6-5 to TRBJ2-7; D uncertain. Looked up from germline, CDR1 is MNHEY and CDR2 is SVGAGI. Trimming removed 0 bases at V and 2 bases at J, with 8 bases between. The CDR3 sequence is 14 residues long. In DNA form, the CDR3 reads TGTGCCAGCAGTTACTCCGCGGTAACCTACGAGCAGTACTTC. Translating it yields CASSYSAVTYEQYF.

The chain couples TRBV12-3 or TRBV12-4 to TRBJ2-7, with TRBD2 as a possible D gene (6 bases). V was cut by 6 bases and J by 5 bases, with 14 bases left in between. The CDR3 is 13 residues long. CDR3 amino acids: CASSPMGGHEQYF. Written as DNA, the CDR3 is TGTGCCAGCAGCCCTATGGGGGGACACGAGCAGTACTTC.

The chain uses TRBV7-3 and TRBJ1-1; D not certain. Germline-derived CDR1 and CDR2 are SGHTA and FQGTGA. V was shortened by 5 bases and J by 0 bases, with 19 bases between the two germline ends. The CDR3 is made up of 17 amino acids. Here the CDR3 reads CASSPGVLSLMNTEAFF. CDR3 nucleotide sequence: TGTGCCAGCAGCCCCGGGGTTCTCAGTCTAATGAACACTGAAGCTTTCTTT. Together with reference TRBV7-3 and TRBJ1-1, the CDR3 gives the full variable domain: GAGVSQTPSNKVTEKGKYVELRCDPISGHTALYWYRQSLGQGPEFLIYFQGTGAADDSGLPNDRFFAVRPEGSVSTLKIQRTERGDSAVYLCASSPGVLSLMNTEAFFGQGTRLTVV.

The chain uses TRBV28 and TRBJ1-5; the D gene is possibly TRBD1 (5 bases). V lost 0 bases and J lost 1, with 10 bases in between. From germline, CDR1 is MDHEN and CDR2 SYDVKM. This CDR3 is 16 amino acids long. The CDR3 DNA reads as TGTGCCAGCAGTTTATGGGGGGGGAGAAGCAATCAGCCCCAGCATTTT. It translates to CASSLWGGRSNQPQHF.

The V call is TRBV20-1, the J call TRBJ1-1; D gene unclear. There are 13 residues in the CDR3. Trimming removed 3 bases at V and 4 bases at J, with 12 bases between. Germline lookup yields CDR1 DFQATT and CDR2 SNEGSKA (reference sequence). The CDR3 protein is CSASGPFGTEAFF. In DNA form, the CDR3 reads TGCAGTGCTAGTGGTCCTTTTGGCACTGAAGCTTTCTTT.

The chain couples TRBV11-2 to TRBJ2-2; 9 nucleotides line up with TRBD1. The trim removed 6 bases at V and 5 bases at J, leaving 7 bases unmatched. Germline lookup yields CDR1 SGHAT and CDR2 FQNNGV. The CDR3 length is 15 residues. Here the CDR3 reads CASRPTGGRTGELFF. The CDR3 coding sequence is TGTGCCAGCAGACCGACAGGGGGTAGAACCGGGGAGCTGTTTTTT.

V is TRBV18 and J is TRBJ2-5; tentative D call: TRBD1 (5 bases). The germline gives CDR1 KGHSH, CDR2 LQKENI. The CDR3 runs 12 residues. Deletions cut 3 bases from V and 4 bases from J, with 6 bases between. The CDR3 loop is CASSPGPETQYF. CDR3 DNA: TGTGCCAGCTCACCGGGGCCAGAGACCCAGTACTTC.

The V and J genes are TRBV10-2 and TRBJ2-2; TRBD1 is a possible D gene (6 bases). V was cut by 9 bases and J by 2 bases, with 13 bases left in between. The CDR3 is made up of 14 amino acids. Germline values: CDR1 WSHSY, CDR2 SAAADI. The CDR3 protein is CASRTDINTGELFF. CDR3 coding DNA: TGCGCCAGTCGGACAGATATAAACACCGGGGAGCTGTTTTTT.

The chain has TRBV3-1 (or the pseudogene TRBV3-2) and TRBJ2-3, with 11 bases matching TRBD2. This CDR3 contains 17 residues. Germline V lookup: CDR1 LGHDT, CDR2 YNNKEL (reference sequence). The V segment lost 1 base and the J segment 5 bases; nucleotides outside the gene matches: 8. The CDR3 DNA follows: TGTGCCAGCAGCCAAGGGACCGGGACTAGCGGCCTAGATACGCAGTATTTT. It encodes CASSQGTGTSGLDTQYF.

The chain recombines TRBV6-1 with TRBJ1-2, with D uncertain. This CDR3 comprises 13 residues. Trimming took 0 bases from V and 5 from J, leaving 7 bases between them. The germline V gene encodes CDR1 MNHNS and CDR2 SASEGT. The CDR3 nucleotides read TGTGCCAGCAGTGAAGCTATAGGGTATGGCTACACCTTC. Translation: CASSEAIGYGYTF.

The V and J genes are TRBV7-2 and TRBJ2-5, with D maybe TRBD2 (6 bases). Germline V lookup: CDR1 SGHTA, CDR2 FQGNSA. This CDR3 spans 14 amino acids. V lost 2 bases to trimming and J lost 5 bases, with 12 bases between them. The CDR3 coding sequence is TGTGCCAGCAGCTTAATCGGGGGACCGGAGACCCAGTACTTC. It specifies CASSLIGGPETQYF.

The chain combines TRBV20-1 with TRBJ1-3, with no clear D. CDR1 DFQATT and CDR2 SNEGSKA come from the germline V gene (reference sequence). Trimming took 3 bases from V and 2 from J, leaving 2 bases between them. The CDR3 covers 11 residues. The CDR3, as DNA: TGCAGTGCTAGTCCTGGAAACACCATATATTTT. It yields the protein CSASPGNTIYF.

CDR3 loop: CASSLAGGYGYTF. CDR3 nucleotides: TGTGCCAGCAGTTTGGCAGGGGGATATGGCTACACCTTC. The V call is TRBV27, the J call TRBJ1-2, with TRBD1 identical over 7 bases. J lost 5 bases, V lost 3 bases, and 3 bases had no gene match. Germline-derived CDR1 and CDR2 are MNHEY and SMNVEV (reference sequence). The CDR3 is made up of 13 amino acids.

V gene TRBV12-3 or TRBV12-4 combines with J gene TRBJ2-1; TRBD1 is a possible D gene (5 bases). V was shortened by 0 bases and J by 8 bases, with 5 bases between the two germline ends. The CDR3 runs 12 residues. The CDR3 DNA reads as TGTGCCAGCAGTTTAGCAGGGGATGAGCAGTTCTTC. This sequence encodes CASSLAGDEQFF.

J is TRBJ1-4 and V is TRBV5-1; 10 bases align to TRBD1. The CDR3 runs 15 residues. V shed 4 bases and J 4 bases; nucleotides not matched to a gene: 4. Germline V gene data show CDR1 as SGHRS and CDR2 as YFSETQ. The CDR3 protein is CASSPGQGGNEKLFF. The CDR3 DNA is TGCGCCAGCAGCCCTGGACAGGGGGGTAATGAAAAACTGTTTTTT.

The V gene is TRBV5-6, the J gene TRBJ1-1; D not certain. This CDR3 has 17 amino acids. Trimming pared 0 bases from V and 0 bases from J, leaving 15 bases between. CDR1 SGHDT and CDR2 YYEEEE come from the germline V gene. CDR3 coding DNA: TGTGCCAGCAGCTTGGCCGGCAGCGTCTGGCTGAACACTGAAGCTTTCTTT. Protein: CASSLAGSVWLNTEAFF.

The V call is TRBV28, the J call TRBJ2-1, with unresolved D. With 3 bases removed from V and 4 bases from J, the gap between germline ends came to 7 bases. The CDR3 loop spans 13 amino acids. Looked up from germline, CDR1 is MDHEN and CDR2 is SYDVKM. The CDR3 region is CASSLTHYNEQFF. In DNA form, the CDR3 reads TGTGCCAGCAGTTTGACACATTACAATGAGCAGTTCTTC.

The gene calls are TRBV5-1 and TRBJ2-5; tentatively, D is TRBD2 (7 bases). V gave up 4 bases and J gave up 4 bases, with 14 bases separating them. This CDR3 region has 14 residues. Germline V gene sequence: CDR1 SGHRS, CDR2 YFSETQ. Here the CDR3 DNA reads TGCGCCAGCAGCCCCGGGGGGCGGTTAGAGACCCAGTACTTC. This translates into CASSPGGRLETQYF.